This T cell receptor beta chain was recorded in a study of response to subunit inactivated influenza vaccine. This clonotype has just a few counts. What it recognizes is unknown. Germline CDR1 SEHNR, CDR2 FQNEAQ (reference sequence). Germline trimming cut 5 bases from V and 5 bases from J; bases unmatched to any gene: 9. This CDR3 has 14 amino acids. Broader study findings: There was a suggestion from the authors that each seasonal influenza vaccination recruits few new T cells.

TCRdb independently ran MiXCR on the RT-PCR reads; one entry per CDR3 protein. The data contain approximately 680,000 distinct CDR3 sequences, less than 20% of them singletons. The sequence was obtained from a man between 50 and 59 years old who received an inactivated influenza vaccine. This sequence joins TRBV7-9 and TRBJ2-7, with 7 bases identical to TRBD2. This sample comprised PBMCs from blood, obtained about 13 days after vaccination. The CDR3 sequence: CASSPPLGRDEQYF. The CDR3 DNA sequence: TGTGCCAGCAGCCCGCCTTTGGGGAGGGACGAGCAGTACTTC. Drawing the rest from reference TRBV7-9 and TRBJ2-7, the complete variable domain is DTGVSQNPRHKITKRGQNVTFRCDPISEHNRLYWYRQTLGQGPEFLTYFQNEAQLEKSRLLSDRFSAERPKGSFSTLEIQRTEQGDSAMYLCASSPPLGRDEQYFGPGTRLTVT.